This T cell receptor beta chain stems from a study of T cells in Graves' hyperthyroidism and ophthalmopathy. The authors deemed Graves' hyperthyroidism stable absent ophthalmopathy progression within 18 months. Template material for amplifying TCR beta CDR3 regions consisted of RNA transcripts. Carried out on the TCR CDR3, a first-round RT-PCR used the HTBI primer set. MiXCR, applied by TCRdb to the multiplex PCR reads, yields one record per CDR3 protein. The sample contains approximately 870,000 distinct CDR3 sequences, over 35% of which appear only once. The CDR3 totals 15 residues. Germline-derived CDR1 and CDR2 are LNHNV and YYDKDF (reference sequence). Trimming left V 11 bases short and J 3 bases short, with 20 bases between. Overall study findings and caveats: The model's output predicted ophthalmopathy at a median of around 6.9 months prior to onset.

With respect to this clonotype: Its antigen is unknown.

This chain uses TRBV15 with TRBJ1-5; D possibly corresponds to TRBD1 (6 bases). The source material was blood. This TCR derives from a man aged 18-30 years with Graves' hyperthyroidism. The CDR3 bases are TGTGCCGGCAGTTTCAGGCAGGGACACAATCAGCCCCAGCATTTT. Its protein product is CAGSFRQGHNQPQHF. The variable domain in full, with the rest retrieved from reference TRBV15 and TRBJ1-5, is DAMVIQNPRYQVTQFGKPVTLSCSQTLNHNVMYWYQQKSSQAPKLLFHYYDKDFNNEADTPDNFQSRRPNTSFCFLDIRSPGLGDTAMYLCAGSFRQGHNQPQHFGDGTRLSIL.